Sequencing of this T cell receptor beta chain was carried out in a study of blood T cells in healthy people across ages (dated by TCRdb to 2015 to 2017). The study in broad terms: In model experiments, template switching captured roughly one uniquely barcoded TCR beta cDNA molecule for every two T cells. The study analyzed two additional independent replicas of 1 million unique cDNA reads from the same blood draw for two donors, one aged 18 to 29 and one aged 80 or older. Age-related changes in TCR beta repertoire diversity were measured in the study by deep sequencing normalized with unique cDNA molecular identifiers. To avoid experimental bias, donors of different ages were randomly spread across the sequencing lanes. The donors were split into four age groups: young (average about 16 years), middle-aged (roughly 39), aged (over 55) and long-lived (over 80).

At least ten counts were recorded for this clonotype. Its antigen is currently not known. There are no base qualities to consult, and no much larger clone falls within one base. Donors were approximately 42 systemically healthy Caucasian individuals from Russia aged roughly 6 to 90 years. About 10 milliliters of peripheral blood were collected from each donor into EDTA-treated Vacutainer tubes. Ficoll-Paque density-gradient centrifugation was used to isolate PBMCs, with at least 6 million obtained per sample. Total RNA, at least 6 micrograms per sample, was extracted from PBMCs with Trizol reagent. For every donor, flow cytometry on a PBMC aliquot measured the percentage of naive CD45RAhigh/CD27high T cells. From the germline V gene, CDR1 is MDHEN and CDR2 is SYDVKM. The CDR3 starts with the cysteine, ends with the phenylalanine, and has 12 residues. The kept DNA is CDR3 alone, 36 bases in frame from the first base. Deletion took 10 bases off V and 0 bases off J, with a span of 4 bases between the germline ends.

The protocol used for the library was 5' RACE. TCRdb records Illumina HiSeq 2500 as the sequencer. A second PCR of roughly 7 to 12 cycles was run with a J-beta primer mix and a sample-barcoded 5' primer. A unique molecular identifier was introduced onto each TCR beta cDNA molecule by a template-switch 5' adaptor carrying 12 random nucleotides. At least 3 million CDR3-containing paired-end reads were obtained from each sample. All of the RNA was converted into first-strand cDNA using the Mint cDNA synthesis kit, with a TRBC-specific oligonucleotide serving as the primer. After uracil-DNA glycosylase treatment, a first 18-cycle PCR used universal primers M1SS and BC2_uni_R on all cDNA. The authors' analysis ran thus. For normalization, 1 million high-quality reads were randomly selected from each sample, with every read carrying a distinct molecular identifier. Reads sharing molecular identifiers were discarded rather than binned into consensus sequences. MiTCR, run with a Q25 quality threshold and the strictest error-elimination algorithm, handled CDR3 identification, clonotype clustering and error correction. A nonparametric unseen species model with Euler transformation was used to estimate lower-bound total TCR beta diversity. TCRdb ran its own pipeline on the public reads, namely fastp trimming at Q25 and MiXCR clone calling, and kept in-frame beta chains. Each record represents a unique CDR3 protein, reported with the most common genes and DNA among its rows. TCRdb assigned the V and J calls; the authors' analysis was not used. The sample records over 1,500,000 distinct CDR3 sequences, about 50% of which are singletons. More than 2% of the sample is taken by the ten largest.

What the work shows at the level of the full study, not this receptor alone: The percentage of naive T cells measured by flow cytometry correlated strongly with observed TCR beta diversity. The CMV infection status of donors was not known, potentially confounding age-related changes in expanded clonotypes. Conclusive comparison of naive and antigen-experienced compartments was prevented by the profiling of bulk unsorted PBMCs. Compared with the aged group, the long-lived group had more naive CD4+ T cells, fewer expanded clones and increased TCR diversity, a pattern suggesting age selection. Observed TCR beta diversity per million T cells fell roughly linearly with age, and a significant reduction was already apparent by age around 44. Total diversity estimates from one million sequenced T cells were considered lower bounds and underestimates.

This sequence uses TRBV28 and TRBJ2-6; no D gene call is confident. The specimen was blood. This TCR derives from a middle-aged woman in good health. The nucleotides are TGTGCCACCAACTCTGGGGCCAACGTCCTGACTTTC. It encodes CATNSGANVLTF.